This T cell receptor (beta chain) was identified during a study of T-cell reconstitution after alpha-beta-depleted transplantation in children (dated by TCRdb to 2015 to 2016). Some background on the complete study: T-cell immune reconstitution after TCRalphabeta/CD19-depleted allogeneic hematopoietic cell transplantation in children was quantitatively tracked in the study by means of TCR repertoire profiling.

Library construction relied on PCR. Sequencing relied on an Illumina HiSeq 2500. TCR library preparation used molecular barcoding, with unique molecular identifiers applied to normalize quantification of the TCRbeta repertoire. Using fastp at Q25 and MiXCR, TCRdb reprocessed the public reads and kept productive beta chains. Each record represents a unique CDR3 protein, reported with the most common genes and DNA among its rows. The sample data list hundreds of thousands of distinct CDR3 sequences, and roughly 17% of these were observed just once. In total, the top ten clones hold 0.9% to 1.2% of the sample. The CDR3 holds 14 amino acids from the cysteine to the phenylalanine. The entry retains the CDR3 DNA only, 42 bases that are in frame from base 1. Unmatched junction bases come to 8, with V trimmed by 6 bases and J by 5 bases. CDR1 and CDR2, looked up from the germline V gene, are SQVTM and ANQGSEA.

This clonotype has ten or more counts. The clone's antigen remains unknown. Base-call qualities are not available, and no considerably larger clone is one nucleotide away. The TCR was taken from a human donor who donated a stem cell graft to a child with acute myeloid leukemia. The receptor chain draws on TRBV29-1 and TRBJ2-3, with 10 bases aligning to TRBD2. The source was PBMCs from the stem cell graft donor, collected from the stem cell graft. The DNA is as follows: TGCAGCGTCGCACTAGCGGGGAAGGGAGATACGCAGTATTTT. Its product reads: CSVALAGKGDTQYF.